These T cell receptor beta chains were read from a single sample in a study of TIL therapy for anti-PD-1-resistant metastatic lung cancer. Repertoires were generated with immunoSEQ multiplex PCR, while TCRdb's copy carries only in-frame clones and drops some. This table has 18,000 or so clones, about four fifths appearing once. Sequenced here: blood, sampled at baseline. The receptors were sampled from a person aged 30 to 80 with non-small cell lung cancer. Each CDR3 is given with its conserved first and last residue. The D gene is left open where the match is weak. Clone size, where shown, is once, few, many, or a class for clones that have expanded.

DNA: TGTGCCAGCAGCCACCAGGGACAGGGGAACACTGAAGCTTTCTTT
CDR3: CASSHQGQGNTEAFF
V: TRBV16
size: once
J: TRBJ1-1
D: TRBD1

DNA: TGTGCCAGCCCCCAAATAACTAGCGGGAGTAAAGGCTCCTACAATGAGCAGTTCTTC
CDR3: CASPQITSGSKGSYNEQFF
V: TRBV19
size: -
J: TRBJ2-1
D: TRBD2

DNA: TGTGCCAGCAGCTTAGCCAGGGCGGGCACAGATACGCAGTATTTT
CDR3: CASSLARAGTDTQYF
V: TRBV7-9
size: -
J: TRBJ2-3
D: -

DNA: TGCGCCAGCAGCTTGGGTCCGGGGAAGGAGACCCAGTACTTC
CDR3: CASSLGPGKETQYF
V: TRBV5-1
size: -
J: TRBJ2-5
D: -

DNA: TGTGCCAGCAGTCTCGGGACGAACACTGAAGCTTTCTTT
CDR3: CASSLGTNTEAFF
V: TRBV28
size: -
J: TRBJ1-1
D: -

DNA: TGCAGCGTCGGGACAGGGGATGAAAAACTGTTTTTT
CDR3: CSVGTGDEKLFF
V: TRBV29-1
size: once
J: TRBJ1-4
D: TRBD1

DNA: TGTGCCAGCAGTTTAGGGGTGGGTGGAAATTCACCCCTCCACTTT
CDR3: CASSLGVGGNSPLHF
V: TRBV27
size: -
J: TRBJ1-6
D: -

DNA: TGTGCCAGCAGCTTAGGGGTAGCGGGAGCGTTCTTCTTC
CDR3: CASSLGVAGAFFF
V: TRBV7-9
size: -
J: TRBJ2-1
D: TRBD2

DNA: TGTGCCTGGAGTGTATGGACAGGGGAGAGCACTGAAGCTTTCTTT
CDR3: CAWSVWTGESTEAFF
V: TRBV30
size: -
J: TRBJ1-1
D: TRBD1

DNA: TGCGCCAGCAGCTTGGGGACAGGGACCGTAGTCAATGAGCAGTTCTTC
CDR3: CASSLGTGTVVNEQFF
V: TRBV5-1
size: -
J: TRBJ2-1
D: TRBD1